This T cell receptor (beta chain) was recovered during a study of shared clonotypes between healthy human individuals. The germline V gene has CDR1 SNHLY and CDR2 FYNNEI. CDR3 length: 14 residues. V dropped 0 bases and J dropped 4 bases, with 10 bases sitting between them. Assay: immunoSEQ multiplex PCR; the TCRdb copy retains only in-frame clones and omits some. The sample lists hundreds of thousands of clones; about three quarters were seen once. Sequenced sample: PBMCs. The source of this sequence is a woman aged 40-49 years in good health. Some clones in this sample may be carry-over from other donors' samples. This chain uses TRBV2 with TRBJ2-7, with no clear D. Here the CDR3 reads CASSEAVEQYEQYF. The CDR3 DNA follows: TGTGCCAGCAGTGAAGCAGTGGAGCAATACGAGCAGTACTTC. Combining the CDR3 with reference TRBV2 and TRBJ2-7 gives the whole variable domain EPEVTQTPSHQVTQMGQEVILRCVPISNHLYFYWYRQILGQKVEFLVSFYNNEISEKSEIFDDQFSVERPDGSNFTLKIRSTKLEDSAMYFCASSEAVEQYEQYFGPGTRLTVT.